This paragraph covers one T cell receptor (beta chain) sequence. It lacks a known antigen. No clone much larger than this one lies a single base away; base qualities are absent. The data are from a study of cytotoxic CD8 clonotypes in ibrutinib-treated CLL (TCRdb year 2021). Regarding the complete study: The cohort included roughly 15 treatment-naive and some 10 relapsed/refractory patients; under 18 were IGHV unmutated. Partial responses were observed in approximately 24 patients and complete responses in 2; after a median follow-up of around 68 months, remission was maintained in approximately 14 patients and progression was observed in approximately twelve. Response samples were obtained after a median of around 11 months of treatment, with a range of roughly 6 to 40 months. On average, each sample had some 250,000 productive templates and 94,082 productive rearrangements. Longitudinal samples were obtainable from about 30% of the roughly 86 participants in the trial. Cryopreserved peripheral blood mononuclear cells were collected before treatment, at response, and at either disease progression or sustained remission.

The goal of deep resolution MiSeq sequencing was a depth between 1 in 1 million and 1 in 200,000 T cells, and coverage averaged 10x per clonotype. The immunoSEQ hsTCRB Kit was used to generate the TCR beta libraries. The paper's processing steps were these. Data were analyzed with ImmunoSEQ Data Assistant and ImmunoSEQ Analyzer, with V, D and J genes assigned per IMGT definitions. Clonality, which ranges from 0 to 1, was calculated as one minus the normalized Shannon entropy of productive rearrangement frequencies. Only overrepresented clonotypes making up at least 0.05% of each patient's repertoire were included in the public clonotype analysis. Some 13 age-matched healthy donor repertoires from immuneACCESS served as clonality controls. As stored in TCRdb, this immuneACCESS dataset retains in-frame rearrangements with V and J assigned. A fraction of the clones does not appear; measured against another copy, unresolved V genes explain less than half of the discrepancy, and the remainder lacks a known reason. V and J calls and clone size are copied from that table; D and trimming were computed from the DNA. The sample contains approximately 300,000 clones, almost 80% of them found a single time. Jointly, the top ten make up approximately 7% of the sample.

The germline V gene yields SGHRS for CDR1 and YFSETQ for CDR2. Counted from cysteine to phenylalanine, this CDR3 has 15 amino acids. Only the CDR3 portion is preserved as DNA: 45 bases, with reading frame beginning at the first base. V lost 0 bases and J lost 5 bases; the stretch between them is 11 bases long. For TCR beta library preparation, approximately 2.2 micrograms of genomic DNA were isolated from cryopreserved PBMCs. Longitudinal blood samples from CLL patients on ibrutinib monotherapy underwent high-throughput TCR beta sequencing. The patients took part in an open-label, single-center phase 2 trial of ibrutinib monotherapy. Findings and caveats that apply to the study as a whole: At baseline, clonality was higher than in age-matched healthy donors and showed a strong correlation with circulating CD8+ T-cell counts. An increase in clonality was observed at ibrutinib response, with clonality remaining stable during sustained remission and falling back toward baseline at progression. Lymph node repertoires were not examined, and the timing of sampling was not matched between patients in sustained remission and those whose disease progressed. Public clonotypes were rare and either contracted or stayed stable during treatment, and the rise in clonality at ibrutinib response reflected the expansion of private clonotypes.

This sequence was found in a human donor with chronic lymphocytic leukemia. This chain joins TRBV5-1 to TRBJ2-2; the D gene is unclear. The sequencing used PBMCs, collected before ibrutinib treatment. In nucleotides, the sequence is TGCGCCAGCAGCTTGGCTACCCTGTGGACCGGGGAGCTGTTTTTT. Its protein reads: CASSLATLWTGELFF.